The 5 T cell receptor beta chains below all came from one sample that was sequenced in a study of T cell repertoires in cytomegalovirus infection. The antigens these receptors bind are not known. Each CDR3 protein gets one entry after TCRdb re-called the reads with MiXCR. Among about 830,000 distinct CDR3 sequences listed, around a third were seen once. The input for sequencing was cultured CD8+ T cells from PBMCs, taken from culture after CMV antigen stimulation. The receptor set was obtained from a human donor in good health (CMV status not recorded). Some clones in this sample may be carry-over from other donors' samples.

This clonotype has just a few counts. This chain connects TRBV11-2 to TRBJ2-3; TRBD1 is a possible D gene (5 bases). The CDR3 has 16 amino acids. Germline values: CDR1 SGHAT, CDR2 FQNNGV. Trimming removed 0 bases from V and 3 bases from J, with 13 bases in between. The DNA of the CDR3 is TGTGCCAGCAGCTTAGACCCGACAGAGACGACAGATACGCAGTATTTT. Protein: CASSLDPTETTDTQYF. The full variable domain, rest sourced from reference TRBV11-2 and TRBJ2-3, is EAGVAQSPRYKIIEKRQSVAFWCNPISGHATLYWYQQILGQGPKLLIQFQNNGVVDDSQLPKDRFSAERLKGVDSTLKIQPAKLEDSAVYLCASSLDPTETTDTQYFGPGTRLTVL.

This clonotype occurred a few times. The chain joins TRBV7-9 to TRBJ1-1, with D uncertain. V was trimmed by 5 bases and J by 1 base, leaving 14 bases between them. The germline V gene encodes CDR1 SEHNR and CDR2 FQNEAQ (reference sequence). The CDR3 contains 15 residues. The CDR3 reads CASSPPGLANTEAFF. CDR3 in DNA: TGTGCCAGCAGCCCACCTGGGTTAGCGAACACTGAAGCTTTCTTT.

This clonotype occurred a few times. The chain links TRBV7-9 to TRBJ1-5; a weak D match, TRBD1 (5 bases). Germline V gene sequence: CDR1 SEHNR, CDR2 FQNEAQ (reference sequence). V was shortened by 4 bases and J by 13 bases, with 14 bases between the two germline ends. The CDR3 runs 12 residues. The CDR3 reads CASSWGDLLQHF. As DNA, the CDR3 is TGTGCCAGCAGCTGGGGGGACCTTTTACAGCATTTT.

This clonotype was counted between two and nine times. The genes are TRBV7-6 and TRBJ2-5, with 8 bases fitting TRBD2. The junction had 8 bases not matched to a gene; V was cut back by 6 bases and J by 5 bases. The germline V gene encodes CDR1 SGHVS and CDR2 FNYEAQ. The CDR3 covers 14 residues. Here the CDR3 DNA reads TGTGCCAGCAGGATTCGGGGGGGCCAGGAGACCCAGTACTTC. Its protein is CASRIRGGQETQYF. The whole variable domain, remainder taken from reference TRBV7-6 and TRBJ2-5, is GAGVSQSPRYKVTKRGQDVALRCDPISGHVSLYWYRQALGQGPEFLTYFNYEAQQDKSGLPNDRFSAERPEGSISTLTIQRTEQRDSAMYRCASRIRGGQETQYFGPGTRLLVL.

This clonotype was observed many times. The rearrangement uses TRBV7-6 and TRBJ2-1; 7 bases agree with TRBD2. CDR1 and CDR2 from the germline V gene are SGHVS and FNYEAQ. Trimming at V came to 5 bases and at J to 8 bases, leaving 6 bases not matched to a gene. There are 13 residues in the CDR3. The CDR3: CASSLGGKDEQFF. In DNA, the CDR3 is TGTGCCAGCAGCCTCGGGGGGAAGGATGAGCAGTTCTTC.